These 17 T cell receptor beta chains came from one sample sequenced in a study of siplizumab effects on memory and regulatory T cells. Sequencing used immunoSEQ multiplex PCR; TCRdb keeps in-frame clones, though not all of them. This table holds about 100,000 clones, more than 85% found once. Sequencing was carried out using CD4+ T cells sorted from blood. The receptor set was obtained from a human donor in good health.

Of note for this clone: At the DNA level, this CDR3 is encoded by other sequences in the same sample as well. The rearrangement uses TRBV11-2 and TRBJ2-7; D is ambiguous. Germline loops: CDR1 SGHAT, CDR2 FQNNGV. V gave up 6 bases and J gave up 3 bases, with 3 bases separating them. CDR3 length equals 10 residues. CDR3 DNA sequence: TGTGCCAGCAGTAACTACGAGCAGTACTTC. This gives the protein CASSNYEQYF.

The gene calls are TRBV4-1 and TRBJ2-5; 16 bases align to TRBD2. The CDR3 is made up of 17 amino acids. The ends lost 5 bases at V and 6 bases at J; junction bases unmatched: 9. The germline V gene encodes CDR1 MGHRA and CDR2 YSYEKL. CDR3 region: CASSESGLAGGRKTQYF. The CDR3 DNA reads as TGCGCCAGCAGCGAATCGGGACTAGCGGGGGGGCGAAAGACCCAGTACTTC.

The rearrangement joins TRBV28 to TRBJ1-2, with D hard to call. The V end lost 8 bases, the J end lost 8 bases, and 12 bases lay between the germline ends. CDR1 and CDR2 from the germline V gene are MDHEN and SYDVKM. The CDR3 extends over 11 amino acids. The CDR3 DNA reads as TGTGCCAGCTCGGCGGAGAGGGGCTACACCTTC. Amino acid sequence: CASSAERGYTF.

The chain links TRBV30 to TRBJ2-1; 8 nucleotides match TRBD1. Germline-derived CDR1 and CDR2 are GTSNPN and SVGIG (reference sequence). This CDR3 is built from 16 residues. Germline trimming cut 0 bases from V and 6 bases from J; bases unmatched to any gene: 10. CDR3 protein: CAWSVLLQGVGNEQFF. CDR3 in DNA: TGTGCCTGGAGTGTACTGTTACAGGGGGTCGGCAATGAGCAGTTCTTC.

The rearrangement links TRBV25-1 to TRBJ1-2, with D perhaps TRBD1 (6 bases). V was trimmed by 6 bases and J by 4 bases, leaving 12 bases between them. CDR1 and CDR2 (germline): MGHDK, SYGVNS. This CDR3 is 13 amino acids long. Written as DNA, the CDR3 is TGTGCCAGCAGACCACAGGGACCCTATGGCTACACCTTC. It translates to CASRPQGPYGYTF.

This chain connects TRBV5-6 to TRBJ2-3; no clear D gene. The V gene's germline CDR1 is SGHDT and CDR2 YYEEEE. V lost 0 bases, J lost 4 bases, and 0 bases lay in between. CDR3 length: 11 residues. The CDR3: CASSLADTQYF. The CDR3 DNA is TGTGCCAGCAGCTTGGCAGATACGCAGTATTTT. Full variable domain (rest looked up from reference TRBV5-6 and TRBJ2-3): DAGVTQSPTHLIKTRGQQVTLRCSPKSGHDTVSWYQQALGQGPQFIFQYYEEEERQRGNFPDRFSGHQFPNYSSELNVNALLLGDSALYLCASSLADTQYFGPGTRLTVL.

This rearrangement joins TRBV7-9 to TRBJ1-6; the D gene is possibly TRBD1 (5 bases). The CDR3 runs to 14 residues. Germline CDR1 reads SEHNR; CDR2 reads FQNEAQ (reference sequence). Trimming removed 5 bases from V and 9 bases from J, with 14 bases in between. DNA of the CDR3: TGTGCCAGCAGCCCCGGGACCGGGATTTCACCCCTCCACTTT. Amino acid sequence: CASSPGTGISPLHF.

This clone appeared once. V gene TRBV18 combines with J gene TRBJ1-3, with D possibly matching TRBD1 (6 bases). The V gene lost 2 bases and the J gene lost 2 bases, with 16 bases spanning the gap. The CDR3 runs 17 residues. CDR1 and CDR2 (germline): KGHSH, LQKENI. The CDR3 loop reads CASSPNGQGGPGNTIYF. The CDR3 nucleotides are TGTGCCAGCTCACCAAACGGACAAGGGGGACCTGGAAACACCATATATTTT.

J is TRBJ1-5 and V is TRBV7-2; 7 bases fit TRBD1. Trimming at V came to 5 bases and at J to 2 bases, leaving 12 bases not matched to a gene. The CDR3 totals 17 residues. CDR1 and CDR2 (germline): SGHTA, FQGNSA. The CDR3: CASSLTPGDSGNQPQHF. The CDR3 region has the DNA TGTGCCAGCAGCCTAACGCCTGGGGACAGCGGCAATCAGCCCCAGCATTTT.

The V call is TRBV19, the J call TRBJ1-1, with 9 nucleotides matching TRBD1. The J segment lost 6 bases and the V segment lost 3 bases, leaving 2 bases of the junction unmatched. CDR1 is LNHDA, CDR2 SQIVND, per germline (reference sequence). There are 13 residues in the CDR3. CDR3 sequence: CASSMRQGAEAFF. The DNA for the CDR3 is TGTGCCAGTAGTATGAGACAGGGGGCTGAAGCTTTCTTT.

The sample holds a few counts of this clone. The rearrangement links TRBV19 to TRBJ1-5; 7 bases agree with TRBD1. V lost 7 bases, J lost 3 bases, and 9 bases stayed unmatched. The CDR3 is 15 amino acids. From germline, CDR1 is LNHDA and CDR2 SQIVND (reference sequence). Here the CDR3 reads CASTQVGTDNQPQHF. CDR3 DNA: TGTGCCAGTACTCAGGTCGGGACAGACAATCAGCCCCAGCATTTT.

About this clone itself: Other DNA sequences in the same sample also yield this CDR3. The chain links TRBV7-2 to TRBJ2-7, with no clear D. Germline V gives CDR1 SGHTA, CDR2 FQGNSA. The CDR3 consists of 12 residues. Trimming left V 1 base short and J 3 bases short, with 4 bases between. The CDR3 loop reads CASSLGFYEQYF. The DNA for the CDR3 is TGTGCCAGCAGCTTAGGCTTCTACGAGCAGTACTTC.

CDR3 loop: CASSQEDWGTQYF. The CDR3 bases are TGCGCCAGCAGCCAAGAGGATTGGGGAACGCAGTATTTT. The chain uses TRBV4-1 and TRBJ2-3; D not certain. V lost 0 bases, J lost 9 bases, and 10 bases lay in between. Germline V lookup: CDR1 MGHRA, CDR2 YSYEKL. This CDR3 region has 13 residues.

V usage is TRBV4-3 and J usage is TRBJ1-2; D is perhaps TRBD1 (6 bases). Per the germline V gene, CDR1 is LGHNA and CDR2 is YSLEER. The CDR3 sequence is 15 residues long. V was cut by 1 base and J by 2 bases, with 11 bases left in between. In DNA form, the CDR3 reads TGCGCCAGCAGCCAAGTTTTACAGGGAAACTATGGCTACACCTTC. Translating gives CASSQVLQGNYGYTF.

This sequence joins TRBV5-1 and TRBJ2-1; D gene unclear. The V end was cut by 5 bases, the J end by 7 bases, with 16 bases between. The CDR3 length is 14 residues. CDR1 is SGHRS and CDR2 is YFSETQ in the germline V gene. Written as DNA, the CDR3 is TGCGCCAGCAGAAATTCGGACGGACCGAATGAGCAGTTCTTC. It translates to CASRNSDGPNEQFF.

The chain joins TRBV6-1 to TRBJ2-7; D is unclear. Germline CDR1 reads MNHNS; CDR2 reads SASEGT. CDR3 size: 14 residues. Between the trimmed V and J ends, which lost 7 bases and 2 bases, there was a span of 15 bases. The CDR3 DNA reads as TGTGCCAGCATAGCAGGCCCCACTACCTACGAGCAGTACTTC. It translates to CASIAGPTTYEQYF.

This chain links TRBV27 with TRBJ2-1; D is perhaps TRBD1 (6 bases). The V end was cut by 7 bases, the J end by 8 bases, with 18 bases between. The CDR3 totals 14 residues. Germline V CDR1 and CDR2: MNHEY, SMNVEV (reference sequence). The CDR3: CASTWGQGFYEQFF. The CDR3 DNA is TGTGCCAGCACCTGGGGGCAAGGATTCTATGAGCAGTTCTTC.